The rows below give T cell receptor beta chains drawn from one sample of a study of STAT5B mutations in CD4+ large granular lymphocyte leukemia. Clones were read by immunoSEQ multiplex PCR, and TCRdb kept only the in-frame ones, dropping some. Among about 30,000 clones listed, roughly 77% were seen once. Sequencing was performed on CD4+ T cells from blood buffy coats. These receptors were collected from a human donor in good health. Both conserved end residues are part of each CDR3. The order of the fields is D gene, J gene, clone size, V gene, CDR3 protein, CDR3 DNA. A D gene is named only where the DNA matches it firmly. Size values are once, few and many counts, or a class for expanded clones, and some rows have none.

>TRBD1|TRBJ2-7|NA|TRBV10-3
CATRTGSYEQYF
TGTGCCACCAGGACAGGGAGCTACGAGCAGTACTTC
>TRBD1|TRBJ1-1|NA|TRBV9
CASSVTAGGTEAFF
TGTGCCAGCAGCGTAACAGCAGGGGGCACTGAAGCTTTCTTT
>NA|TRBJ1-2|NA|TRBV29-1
CSVEPREGSNYGYTF
TGCAGCGTTGAACCTAGAGAGGGTTCTAACTATGGCTACACCTTC
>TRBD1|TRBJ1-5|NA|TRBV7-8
CASSYDRADQPQHF
TGTGCCAGCAGTTATGACAGGGCGGATCAGCCCCAGCATTTT
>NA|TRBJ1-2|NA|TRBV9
CASSPLRAGRESNYGYTF
TGTGCCAGCAGCCCTCTTCGGGCAGGGAGGGAGTCTAACTATGGCTACACCTTC
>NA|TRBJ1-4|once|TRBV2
CASSADRTTNEKLFF
TGTGCCAGCAGTGCTGACAGGACAACTAATGAAAAACTGTTTTTT
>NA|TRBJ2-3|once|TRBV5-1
CASSLGQHTDTQYF
TGCGCCAGCAGCTTGGGACAGCACACAGATACGCAGTATTTT
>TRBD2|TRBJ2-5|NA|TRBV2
CASGTSGPQAQYF
TGTGCCAGTGGGACTAGCGGGCCCCAGGCCCAGTACTTC
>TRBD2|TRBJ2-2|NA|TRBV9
CASSVTGTSGAENTGELFF
TGTGCCAGCAGCGTTACCGGGACTAGCGGAGCGGAGAACACCGGGGAGCTGTTTTTT
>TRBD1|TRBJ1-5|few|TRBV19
CASTPSGTGRNQPQHF
TGTGCCAGTACCCCTTCCGGGACAGGGCGCAATCAGCCCCAGCATTTT
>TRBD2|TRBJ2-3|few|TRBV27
CASRTGLAGGRNTQYF
TGTGCCAGCAGAACGGGACTAGCGGGGGGGAGGAATACGCAGTATTTT
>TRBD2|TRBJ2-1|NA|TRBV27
CASATQRGGFNEQFF
TGTGCCAGCGCTACCCAGCGGGGGGGCTTTAATGAGCAGTTCTTC
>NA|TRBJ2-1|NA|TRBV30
CAAKKSEQFF
TGTGCCGCCAAGAAGAGTGAGCAGTTCTTC
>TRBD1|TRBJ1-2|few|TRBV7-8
CASSANQGQGGGYTF
TGTGCCAGCAGCGCCAATCAAGGACAGGGAGGTGGCTACACCTTC
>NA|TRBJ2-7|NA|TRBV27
CASSLSVSSYEQYF
TGTGCCAGCAGTTTATCTGTGAGCTCCTACGAGCAGTACTTC
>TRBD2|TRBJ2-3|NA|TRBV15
CATSARLAGPASYTQYF
TGTGCCACCAGCGCCCGACTAGCGGGTCCCGCGAGTTACACGCAGTATTTT
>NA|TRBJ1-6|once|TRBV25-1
CASSELRKGSPLHF
TGTGCCAGCAGTGAATTAAGGAAGGGATCACCCCTCCACTTT
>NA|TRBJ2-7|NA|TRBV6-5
CASSLDSYSYEQYF
TGTGCCAGCAGTCTGGACTCTTACTCCTACGAGCAGTACTTC
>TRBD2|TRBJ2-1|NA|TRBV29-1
CSVEALGTSRNEQFF
TGCAGCGTTGAGGCACTCGGGACTAGCCGAAATGAGCAGTTCTTC
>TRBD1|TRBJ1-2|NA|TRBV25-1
CASTLTGGEAYGYTF
TGTGCCAGCACCCTTACAGGGGGTGAGGCCTATGGCTACACCTTC
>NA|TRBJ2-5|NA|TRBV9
CASSETVYQETQYF
TGTGCCAGCAGCGAAACAGTATACCAAGAGACCCAGTACTTC
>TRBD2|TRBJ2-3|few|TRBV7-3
CASSALAGGSGTQYF
TGTGCCAGCAGCGCACTAGCGGGAGGGTCGGGTACGCAGTATTTT